This TCR beta chain was obtained from a study of T cell repertoires in cytomegalovirus infection. The wider study: An indication of both CMV infection and matching HLA type came from public TCR beta signatures.

There are many counts of this clonotype. Its specificity is not known. V was trimmed by 1 base and J by 5 bases, leaving 17 bases between them. In germline, CDR1 is SGHTA, CDR2 FQGNSA. CDR3 length: 16 residues. General study results and limits: CMV carriers having the relevant HLA were flagged by cumulative public TCR beta family frequency. The study found HLA-C-restricted CMV-specific TCR beta clonotypes dominating the ex vivo response.

TCRdb re-derived calls from the reads in MiXCR, one entry per CDR3 protein. Of 250,000 or so distinct CDR3 sequences listed, around 12% were seen once; the top ten hold 1.5% to 2%. Sample: PBMCs. The chain is built from TRBV7-2 and TRBJ1-1; D gene ambiguous. This TCR was recovered from a human donor in good health (CMV status not recorded). Some clones in this sample may be carry-over from other donors' samples. The CDR3 reads CASSLVVPVKGTEAFF. DNA of the CDR3: TGTGCCAGCAGCTTAGTTGTCCCAGTTAAGGGAACTGAAGCTTTCTTT.